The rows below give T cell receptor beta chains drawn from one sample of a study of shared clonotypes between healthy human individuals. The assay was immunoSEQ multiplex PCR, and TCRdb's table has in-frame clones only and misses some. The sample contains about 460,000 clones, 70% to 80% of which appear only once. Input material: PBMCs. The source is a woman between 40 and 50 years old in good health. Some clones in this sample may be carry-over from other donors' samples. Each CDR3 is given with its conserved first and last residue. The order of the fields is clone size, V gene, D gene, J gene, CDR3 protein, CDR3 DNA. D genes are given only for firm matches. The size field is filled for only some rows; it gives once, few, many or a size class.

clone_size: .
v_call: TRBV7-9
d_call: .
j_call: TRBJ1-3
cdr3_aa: CASSLSVANTIYF
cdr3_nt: TGTGCCAGCAGCTTATCGGTGGCAAACACCATATATTTT

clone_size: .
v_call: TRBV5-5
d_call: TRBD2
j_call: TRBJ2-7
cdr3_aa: CASSPGASGSGEQYF
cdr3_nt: TGTGCCAGCAGCCCGGGTGCTAGCGGGAGTGGCGAGCAGTACTTC

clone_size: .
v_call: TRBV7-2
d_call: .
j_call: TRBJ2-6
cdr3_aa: CASSLTRTGANVLTF
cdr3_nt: TGTGCCAGCAGCCTAACACGAACTGGGGCCAACGTCCTGACTTTC

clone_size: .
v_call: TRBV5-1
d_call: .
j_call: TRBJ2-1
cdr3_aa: CASSLGGGLAYNEQFF
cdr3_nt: TGCGCCAGCAGCTTGGGTGGAGGTCTCGCCTACAATGAGCAGTTCTTC

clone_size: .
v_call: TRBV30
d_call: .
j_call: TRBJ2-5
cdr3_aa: CAWSSRQYQETQYF
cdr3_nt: TGTGCCTGGAGTTCGCGGCAGTACCAAGAGACCCAGTACTTC

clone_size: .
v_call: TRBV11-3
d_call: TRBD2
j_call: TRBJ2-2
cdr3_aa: CASNRGLADTGELFF
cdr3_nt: TGTGCCAGCAACCGGGGACTAGCGGACACCGGGGAGCTGTTTTTT

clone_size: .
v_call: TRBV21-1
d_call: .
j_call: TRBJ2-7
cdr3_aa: CASSNGVRIHEQYF
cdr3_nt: TGTGCCAGCAGCAACGGGGTCCGAATCCACGAGCAGTACTTC

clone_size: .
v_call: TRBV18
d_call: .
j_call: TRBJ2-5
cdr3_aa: CASSPVGGTETQYF
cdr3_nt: TGTGCCAGCTCACCGGTCGGCGGGACAGAGACCCAGTACTTC

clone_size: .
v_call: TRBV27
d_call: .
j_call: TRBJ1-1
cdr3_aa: CASSLRGADTEAFF
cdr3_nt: TGTGCCAGCAGTTTAAGAGGGGCGGACACTGAAGCTTTCTTT

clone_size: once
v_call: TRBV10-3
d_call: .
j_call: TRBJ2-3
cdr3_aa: CAITHGAADTQYF
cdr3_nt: TGTGCCATCACCCACGGGGCAGCAGATACGCAGTATTTT

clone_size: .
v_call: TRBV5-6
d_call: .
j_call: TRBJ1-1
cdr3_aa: CASRRQANTEAFF
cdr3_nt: TGTGCCAGCCGCAGACAGGCTAACACTGAAGCTTTCTTT

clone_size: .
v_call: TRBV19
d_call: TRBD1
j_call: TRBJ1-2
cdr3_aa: CASTTGTDFGYTF
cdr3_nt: TGTGCCAGTACAACCGGGACAGATTTCGGCTACACCTTC

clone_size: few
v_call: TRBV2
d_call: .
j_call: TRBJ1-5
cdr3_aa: CASRGGGRNQPQHF
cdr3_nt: TGTGCCAGCAGGGGCGGGGGACGCAATCAGCCCCAGCATTTT

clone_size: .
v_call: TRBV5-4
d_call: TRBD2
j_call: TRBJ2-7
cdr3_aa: CASSRGLAGDYEQYF
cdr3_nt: TGTGCCAGCAGCCGGGGACTAGCTGGGGACTACGAGCAGTACTTC

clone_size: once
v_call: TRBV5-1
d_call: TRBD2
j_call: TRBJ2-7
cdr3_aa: CASSFDTGTSGRGHEQYF
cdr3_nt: TGCGCCAGCAGCTTCGATACCGGGACTAGCGGGAGGGGCCACGAGCAGTACTTC

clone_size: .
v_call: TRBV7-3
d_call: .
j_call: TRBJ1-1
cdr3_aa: CASSGYRGGEAFF
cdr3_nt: TGTGCCAGCAGCGGATACCGAGGCGGTGAAGCTTTCTTT

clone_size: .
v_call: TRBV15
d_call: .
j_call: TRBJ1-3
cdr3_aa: CATSNSPLENTIYF
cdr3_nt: TGTGCCACCAGCAACTCCCCACTCGAAAACACCATATATTTT

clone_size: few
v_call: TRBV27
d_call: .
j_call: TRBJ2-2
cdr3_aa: CASSLNRQAGELFF
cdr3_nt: TGTGCCAGCAGTTTAAACCGACAGGCCGGGGAGCTGTTTTTT

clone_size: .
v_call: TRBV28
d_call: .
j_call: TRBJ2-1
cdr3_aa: CASSLVGSYNEQFF
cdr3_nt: TGTGCCAGCAGTTTAGTGGGCTCCTACAATGAGCAGTTCTTC

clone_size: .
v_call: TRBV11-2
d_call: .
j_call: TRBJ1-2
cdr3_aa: CASSPERGREYGYTF
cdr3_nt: TGTGCCAGCAGCCCCGAGCGGGGGCGCGAGTATGGCTACACCTTC

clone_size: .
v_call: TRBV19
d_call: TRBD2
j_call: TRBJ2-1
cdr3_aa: CASSPSLAGDEQFF
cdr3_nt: TGTGCCAGTAGTCCGAGCTTAGCGGGAGACGAGCAGTTCTTC

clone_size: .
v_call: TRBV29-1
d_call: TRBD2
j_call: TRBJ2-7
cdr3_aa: CSVRAGGSSYEQYF
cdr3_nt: TGCAGCGTCCGAGCGGGAGGATCATCCTACGAGCAGTACTTC

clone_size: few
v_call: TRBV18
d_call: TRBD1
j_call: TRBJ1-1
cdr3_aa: CASSSGTGANTEAFF
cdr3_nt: TGTGCCAGCTCATCTGGGACAGGGGCGAACACTGAAGCTTTCTTT

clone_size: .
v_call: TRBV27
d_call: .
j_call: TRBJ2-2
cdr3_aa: CASSFGAGNTGELFF
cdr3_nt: TGTGCCAGCAGTTTTGGGGCAGGGAACACCGGGGAGCTGTTTTTT

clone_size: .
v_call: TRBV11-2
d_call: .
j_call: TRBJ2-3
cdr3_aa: CASSLDEWSRDTQYF
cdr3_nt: TGTGCCAGCAGCTTAGATGAGTGGAGCAGAGATACGCAGTATTTT

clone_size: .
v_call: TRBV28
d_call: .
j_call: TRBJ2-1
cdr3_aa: CASSFFGYLNNEQFF
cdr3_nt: TGTGCCAGCAGTTTTTTTGGGTACCTAAACAATGAGCAGTTCTTC

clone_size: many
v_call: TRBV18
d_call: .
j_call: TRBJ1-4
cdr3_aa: CASSQEQADGEKLFF
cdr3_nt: TGTGCCAGCTCACAGGAACAGGCAGACGGTGAAAAACTGTTTTTT

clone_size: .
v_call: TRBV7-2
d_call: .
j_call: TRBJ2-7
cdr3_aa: CASSLGPGAYGQYF
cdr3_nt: TGTGCCAGCAGCTTAGGACCAGGGGCCTACGGGCAGTACTTC

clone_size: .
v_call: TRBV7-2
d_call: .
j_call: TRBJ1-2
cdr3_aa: CASSLGRAYGYTF
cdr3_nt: TGTGCCAGCAGCTTAGGCAGGGCTTATGGCTACACCTTC

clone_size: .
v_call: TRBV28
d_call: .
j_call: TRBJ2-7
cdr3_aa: CASSLRSGYEQYF
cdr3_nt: TGTGCCAGCAGTTTAAGGTCGGGGTACGAGCAGTACTTC

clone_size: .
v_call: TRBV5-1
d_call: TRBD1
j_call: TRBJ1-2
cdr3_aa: CASSLAGQGALGYTF
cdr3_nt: TGCGCCAGCAGCTTGGCCGGGCAGGGGGCCTTGGGCTACACCTTC

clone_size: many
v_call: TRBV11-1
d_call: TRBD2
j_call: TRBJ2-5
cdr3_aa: CASSRRRLAGETQYF
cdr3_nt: TGTGCCAGCAGCCGGCGAAGACTAGCGGGGGAGACCCAGTACTTC

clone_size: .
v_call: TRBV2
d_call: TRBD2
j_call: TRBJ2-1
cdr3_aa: CASLSTGTSGSKARYNEQFF
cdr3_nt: TGTGCCAGCTTGTCTACCGGGACTAGCGGGAGTAAAGCACGCTACAATGAGCAGTTCTTC

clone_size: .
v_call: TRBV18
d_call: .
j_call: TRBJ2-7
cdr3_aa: CASSAVQGYEQYF
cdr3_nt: TGTGCCAGCTCCGCGGTACAGGGATACGAGCAGTACTTC

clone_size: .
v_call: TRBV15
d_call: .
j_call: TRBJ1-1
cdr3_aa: CATSRVGARNTKAFF
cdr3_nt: TGTGCCACCAGCAGAGTAGGGGCCAGGAACACTAAAGCTTTCTTT

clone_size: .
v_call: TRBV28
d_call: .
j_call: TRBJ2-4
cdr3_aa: CASSLSGRHIQYF
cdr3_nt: TGTGCCAGCAGTTTATCAGGGAGACACATTCAGTACTTC

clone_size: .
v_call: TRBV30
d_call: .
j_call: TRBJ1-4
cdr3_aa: CAWSPSTTNEKLFF
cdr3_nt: TGTGCCTGGAGTCCGAGTACGACCAATGAAAAACTGTTTTTT

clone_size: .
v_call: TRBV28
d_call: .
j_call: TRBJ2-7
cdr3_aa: CASSPVGASYEQYF
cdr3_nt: TGTGCCAGCAGTCCCGTTGGGGCTAGCTACGAGCAGTACTTC

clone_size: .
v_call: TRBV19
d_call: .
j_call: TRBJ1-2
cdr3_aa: CASSSSLANYGYTF
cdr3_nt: TGTGCCAGTAGTTCTTCATTAGCTAACTATGGCTACACCTTC

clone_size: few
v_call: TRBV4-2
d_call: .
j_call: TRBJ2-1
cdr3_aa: CASSQEMDRAYNEQFF
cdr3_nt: TGTGCCAGCAGCCAAGAGATGGACAGAGCCTACAATGAGCAGTTCTTC

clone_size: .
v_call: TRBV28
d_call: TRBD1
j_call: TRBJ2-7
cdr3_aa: CASSPSDRGSYEQYF
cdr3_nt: TGTGCCAGCAGTCCCTCGGACAGGGGCTCCTACGAGCAGTACTTC

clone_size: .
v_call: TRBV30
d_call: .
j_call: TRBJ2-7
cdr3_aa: CAWSIQGYEQYF
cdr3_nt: TGTGCCTGGAGTATTCAGGGTTACGAGCAGTACTTC

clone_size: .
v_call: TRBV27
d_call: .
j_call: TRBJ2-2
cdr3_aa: CASSLRPAGVGAGELFF
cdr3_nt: TGTGCCAGCAGTTTAAGACCCGCGGGTGTTGGGGCCGGGGAGCTGTTTTTT

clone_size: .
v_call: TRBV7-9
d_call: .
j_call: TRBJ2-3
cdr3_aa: CASSLEGRYTDTQYF
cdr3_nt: TGTGCCAGCAGCTTAGAGGGTCGGTACACAGATACGCAGTATTTT

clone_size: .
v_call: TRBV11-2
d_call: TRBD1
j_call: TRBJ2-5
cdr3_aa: CASSHNTGEETQYF
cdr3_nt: TGTGCCAGCAGCCATAATACAGGGGAAGAGACCCAGTACTTC

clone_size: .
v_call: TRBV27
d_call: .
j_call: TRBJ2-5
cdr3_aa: CASSLYWGETQYF
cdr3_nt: TGTGCCAGCAGTTTATATTGGGGAGAGACCCAGTACTTC

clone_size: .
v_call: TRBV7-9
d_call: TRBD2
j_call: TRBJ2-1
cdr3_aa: CASSSNAGVGFYNEQFF
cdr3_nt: TGTGCCAGCAGCTCCAACGCGGGAGTGGGGTTCTACAATGAGCAGTTCTTC

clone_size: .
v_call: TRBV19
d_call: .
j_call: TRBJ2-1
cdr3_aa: CASSISVAANEQFF
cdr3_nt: TGTGCCAGTAGTATTTCCGTCGCCGCAAATGAGCAGTTCTTC

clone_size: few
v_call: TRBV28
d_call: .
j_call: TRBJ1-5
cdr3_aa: CASRELGSQPQHF
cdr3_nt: TGTGCCAGCAGGGAGCTGGGGTCTCAGCCCCAGCATTTT

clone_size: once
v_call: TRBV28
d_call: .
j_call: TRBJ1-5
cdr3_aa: CASSLSDTSNQPQHF
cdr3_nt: TGTGCCAGCAGTTTGTCAGACACTAGCAATCAGCCCCAGCATTTT

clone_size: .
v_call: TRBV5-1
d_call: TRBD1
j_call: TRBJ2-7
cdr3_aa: CASSSGQEIDEQYF
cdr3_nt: TGCGCCAGCAGCTCCGGACAGGAGATAGACGAGCAGTACTTC